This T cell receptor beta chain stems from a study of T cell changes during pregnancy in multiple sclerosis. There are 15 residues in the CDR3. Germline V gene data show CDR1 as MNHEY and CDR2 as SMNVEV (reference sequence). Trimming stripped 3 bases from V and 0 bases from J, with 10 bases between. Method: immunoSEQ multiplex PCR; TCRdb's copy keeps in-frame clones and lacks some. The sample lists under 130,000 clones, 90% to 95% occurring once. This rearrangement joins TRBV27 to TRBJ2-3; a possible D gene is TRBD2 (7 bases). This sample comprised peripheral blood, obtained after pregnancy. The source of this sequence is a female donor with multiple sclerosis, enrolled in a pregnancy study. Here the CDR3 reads CASSLGGTSTDTQYF. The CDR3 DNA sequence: TGTGCCAGCAGTTTGGGAGGGACAAGCACAGATACGCAGTATTTT.